The 8 T cell receptor beta chains reported below all come from one sample, sequenced in a study of shared clonotypes between healthy human individuals. Generated by immunoSEQ multiplex PCR, the TCRdb table keeps only in-frame clones and is missing some. The table includes 2.5 million or so clones, approximately 94% detected once. The sample taken for sequencing was naive CD4+ T cells sorted from blood. The subset denotes: CD45RA+ positively selected. All receptors derive from a young man in good health.

This clone was observed once. The chain joins TRBV29-1 to TRBJ2-1; 8 nucleotides align to TRBD1. Trimming removed 4 bases from V and 5 bases from J; junction bases left unmatched: 13. Looked up from germline, CDR1 is SQVTM and CDR2 is ANQGSEA. CDR3 size: 16 residues. The chain's CDR3 is CSVVVPGQGRNNEQFF. The CDR3 region has the DNA TGCAGCGTTGTTGTACCTGGACAGGGTAGGAACAATGAGCAGTTCTTC.

The rearrangement uses TRBV27 and TRBJ2-1; TRBD2 matches at 7 bases. With V trimmed by 6 bases and J by 4 bases, 3 bases remained unmatched. The germline gives CDR1 MNHEY, CDR2 SMNVEV (reference sequence). The CDR3 contains 13 residues. Written as DNA, the CDR3 is TGTGCCAGCAGGCCGGGACTATACAATGAGCAGTTCTTC. Encoded protein: CASRPGLYNEQFF.

The J gene is TRBJ2-1, the V gene TRBV9, with 9 bases that match TRBD2. The V gene's germline CDR1 is SGDLS and CDR2 YYNGEE. The J segment lost 6 bases and the V segment lost 4 bases, leaving 8 bases of the junction unmatched. The CDR3 covers 15 residues. CDR3 nucleotides: TGTGCCAGCAGCTCTGGGGTAGCGGGGGCCAATGAGCAGTTCTTC. Amino acids: CASSSGVAGANEQFF.

In regard to this clone: Other DNA variants within this sample encode the same CDR3. The J gene is TRBJ1-1, the V gene TRBV7-2, with 9 bases matching TRBD1. Germline V gene data show CDR1 as SGHTA and CDR2 as FQGNSA. With 5 bases clipped from V and 2 bases from J, the junction kept 3 bases outside the gene matches. The CDR3 covers 14 residues. CDR3 residues: CASSPGQGNTEAFF. CDR3 DNA sequence: TGTGCCAGCAGCCCGGGACAGGGAAACACTGAAGCTTTCTTT.

The rearrangement joins TRBV15 to TRBJ2-5, with 11 bases fitting TRBD2. CDR3 size: 16 residues. Trimming at V came to 5 bases and at J to 6 bases, leaving 11 bases not matched to a gene. CDR1 and CDR2 from the germline V gene are LNHNV and YYDKDF (reference sequence). The CDR3 sequence: CATSFLAGGPPKTQYF. CDR3 coding DNA: TGTGCCACCAGCTTCTTAGCGGGGGGGCCGCCGAAGACCCAGTACTTC.

The chain is built from TRBV6-5 and TRBJ2-1, with 8 positions matching TRBD1. The CDR3 extends over 13 amino acids. The germline gives CDR1 MNHEY, CDR2 SVGAGI. The V segment lost 6 bases and the J segment 8 bases; nucleotides outside the gene matches: 6. The CDR3 here is CASSQDRVDEQFF. The CDR3 DNA follows: TGTGCCAGCAGCCAGGACAGGGTGGATGAGCAGTTCTTC.

The V and J genes are TRBV5-1 and TRBJ1-2, with TRBD1 as a possible D gene (5 bases). In germline, CDR1 is SGHRS, CDR2 YFSETQ. Trimming pared 1 base from V and 2 bases from J, leaving 9 bases between. The length of the CDR3 is 14 residues. The DNA of the CDR3 is TGCGCCAGCAGCTTGTCGGCAGGGAACTATGGCTACACCTTC. It translates to CASSLSAGNYGYTF.

This rearrangement joins TRBV6-5 to TRBJ2-2; 7 bases line up with TRBD1. Germline CDR1 is MNHEY and CDR2 is SVGAGI. This CDR3 is 15 amino acids long. Losses at the gene ends were 7 bases for V and 0 bases for J; bases not matched to a gene: 5. The CDR3 nucleotides are TGTGCCAGCAAACGGGACAGCGCGAACACCGGGGAGCTGTTTTTT. Its translation: CASKRDSANTGELFF.